This T cell receptor (beta chain) was recovered during a study of T-cell memory formation after mild COVID-19. Points from the study as a whole: Certain responding clones were present in pre-infection memory, suggesting participation of cross-reactive memory. Clones shrinking between day 15 and 85 showed a balanced CD4/CD8 split, and those that grew later tilted toward CD4+.

Germline values: CDR1 MGHRA, CDR2 YSYEKL. The CDR3 consists of 13 residues. V lost 4 bases to trimming and J lost 5 bases, with 12 bases between them. TCRdb itself ran the 5' RACE reads through MiXCR, one entry per CDR3 protein. The sample lists over 350,000 distinct CDR3 sequences; about a sixth were seen once. This clonotype has just a few counts. Its antigen is currently unknown. What was sequenced was PBMCs or a T cell subset sorted from them (not recorded which). V and J are TRBV4-1 and TRBJ2-7; no clear D gene. The receptor's source is a man aged 18-30 years who had mild COVID-19 (a few samples of this study predate the infection). Cell type and time point are not known. The CDR3 reads CASSLPGMDEQYF. In DNA form, the CDR3 reads TGCGCCAGCAGCCTGCCTGGGATGGACGAGCAGTACTTC.